This TCR beta chain was identified in a study of T-cell reconstitution after alpha-beta-depleted transplantation in children. The V end lost 3 bases, the J end lost 1 base, and 7 bases lay between the germline ends. CDR3 length equals 14 residues. CDR1 is SGHRS and CDR2 is YFSETQ in the germline V gene. This clonotype was seen ten or more times. Its antigen remains unknown. A TCRbeta library incorporating unique molecular identifiers was prepared. Each CDR3 protein is one row after TCRdb ran MiXCR on the PCR reads. The data show about 31,000 distinct CDR3 sequences, under 8% seen once. Overall study findings and caveats: By one year post-transplant, T-cell counts and diversity largely arose from T cells that were newly produced. Recipient T cells and thymic progenitors that survived were the source of the high TCRbeta diversity seen at day 60 in some patients. Roughly two months post-transplant, alpha-beta T cells reportedly originated from several hundred graft clones that had expanded.

The rearrangement joins TRBV5-1 to TRBJ2-2, with D uncertain. The TCR comes from a child under two years old who had a stem cell transplant for acute myeloid leukemia, so the T cells may come from the graft donor. Sequencing used peripheral blood, obtained 60 days after TCRalphabeta/CD19-depleted stem cell transplant. In nucleotides, the CDR3 is TGCGCCAGCAGCTCCTGGGGGAACACCGGGGAGCTGTTTTTT. This translates into CASSSWGNTGELFF.